This T cell receptor (beta chain) was recorded in a study of regulatory T cells in long-lasting Graves disease. Of note for this clonotype: Antigen unknown.

The germline CDR1 and CDR2 sequences are MNHEY and SMNVEV (reference sequence). CDR3 length: 14 residues. V gave up 7 bases and J gave up 0 bases; unmatched junction bases: 4. iRepertoire HTBI primers and Arm-PCR of CDR3 regions built TCR beta libraries. TCRdb reprocessed the multiplex PCR reads via MiXCR and lists one record per CDR3 protein. This sample carries 400,000 to 500,000 distinct CDR3 sequences, 15% of them seen once, and the ten largest clones take roughly 7.7%. General study findings and limits: Lower TCR diversity was seen in persistent Graves' patients than in newly diagnosed ones. The work looked only at peripheral blood and did not look at thyroid tissue.

Time point here: newly diagnosed GD, antithyroid drugs for less than 3 months. PBMC-extracted RNA yielded the TCR library. The data also belong to a second study, concerning T cells in Graves' hyperthyroidism and ophthalmopathy. That source adds: Hyperthyroidism, newly diagnosed and lasting under 2 months, affected patients aged 18 to 65.

The sample in question was peripheral blood mononuclear cells (PBMCs), obtained at new diagnosis, from a patient treated with antithyroid drugs. The chain combines TRBV27 with TRBJ1-1; 8 bases fit TRBD1. This clonotype originated in a woman in her forties with Graves disease. CDR3 in amino acids: CASKMGQVNTEAFF. CDR3 sequence (DNA): TGTGCCAGCAAGATGGGACAGGTGAACACTGAAGCTTTCTTT.